The 19 T cell receptor beta chains below were found in one sample sequenced in a study of blood T cell repertoires in COVID-19. Assay: immunoSEQ multiplex PCR; the TCRdb copy retains only in-frame clones and omits some. The sample lists under 200,000 clones, around 83% seen once, with around 6.1% in the top ten. Sequencing input: peripheral blood. All receptors come from a middle-aged woman with acute or convalescent COVID-19.

The chain employs TRBV19 and TRBJ2-5; 10 bases agree with TRBD2. Germline assignment: CDR1 LNHDA and CDR2 SQIVND (reference sequence). The CDR3 extends over 18 amino acids. The ends lost 0 bases at V and 4 bases at J; junction bases unmatched: 11. CDR3 protein: CASSIDPPSGGLGETQYF. The CDR3 nucleotides are TGTGCCAGTAGTATAGATCCTCCTAGCGGGGGATTAGGAGAGACCCAGTACTTC.

V is TRBV18 and J is TRBJ1-5; 8 bases map to TRBD1. CDR3 length: 14 amino acids. Trimming removed 4 bases from V and 2 bases from J; junction bases left unmatched: 1. Germline assignment: CDR1 KGHSH and CDR2 LQKENI. The CDR3, as DNA: TGTGCCAGCTCACTGACAGGGGGCAATCAGCCCCAGCATTTT. Residues: CASSLTGGNQPQHF.

V usage is TRBV7-2 and J usage is TRBJ1-2; perhaps TRBD1 as D (6 bases). V lost 5 bases, J lost 1 base, and 17 bases lay in between. The CDR3 extends over 16 amino acids. Germline V CDR1 and CDR2: SGHTA, FQGNSA. The CDR3 coding sequence is TGTGCCAGCAGCGCTAGAGGGAGGGACAATAACTATGGCTACACCTTC. Its protein product is CASSARGRDNNYGYTF.

The V and J genes are TRBV28 and TRBJ1-5, with 8 nucleotides matching TRBD1. Losses at the gene ends were 8 bases for V and 6 bases for J; bases not matched to a gene: 9. The CDR3 has 14 residues. Germline V gene data show CDR1 as MDHEN and CDR2 as SYDVKM. The CDR3 DNA reads as TGTGCCAGCCATAGGACAGGGTCGGGTCAGCCCCAGCATTTT. This translates into CASHRTGSGQPQHF.

The CDR3 spells CASSPPGGGLNEQFF. The CDR3 DNA reads TGTGCCAGCAGTCCGCCGGGGGGGGGCCTCAATGAGCAGTTCTTC. This chain connects TRBV28 to TRBJ2-1; 8 bases agree with TRBD2. Germline CDR1 is MDHEN and CDR2 is SYDVKM. With 5 bases clipped from V and 6 bases from J, the junction kept 9 bases outside the gene matches. This CDR3 comprises 15 residues. Using reference TRBV28 and TRBJ2-1 for the parts outside the CDR3, the full variable domain is DVKVTQSSRYLVKRTGEKVFLECVQDMDHENMFWYRQDPGLGLRLIYFSYDVKMKEKGDIPEGYSVSREKKERFSLILESASTNQTSMYLCASSPPGGGLNEQFFGPGTRLTVL.

The gene calls are TRBV19 and TRBJ1-1; the D is unclear. Germline CDR1 reads LNHDA; CDR2 reads SQIVND (reference sequence). This CDR3 is 13 amino acids long. The V and J ends lost 6 bases and 0 bases respectively, with 8 bases between them. Here the CDR3 DNA reads TGTGCCAGTAGCTATGACATGAACACTGAAGCTTTCTTT. It specifies CASSYDMNTEAFF.

This chain joins TRBV19 and TRBJ1-1; 7 nucleotides match TRBD1. V lost 6 bases to trimming and J lost 5 bases; unmatched junction nucleotides: 12. This CDR3 comprises 15 residues. From germline, CDR1 is LNHDA and CDR2 SQIVND (reference sequence). CDR3 nucleotide sequence: TGTGCCAGTAGCCCAAGGACAGGTCCCTTAACTGAAGCTTTCTTT. Its translation is CASSPRTGPLTEAFF.

The rearrangement joins TRBV19 to TRBJ1-6; 10 bases agree with TRBD1. The germline gives CDR1 LNHDA, CDR2 SQIVND (reference sequence). This CDR3 contains 16 residues. The ends lost 3 bases at V and 2 bases at J; junction bases unmatched: 1. CDR3 amino acids: CASSIGTGAYNSPLHF. The CDR3 region has the DNA TGTGCCAGTAGTATTGGGACAGGGGCCTATAATTCACCCCTCCACTTT.

This clone was detected only once. The CDR3 is CASSQPSGLAVYNEQFF. CDR3 bases: TGTGCCAGCAGCCAACCCTCCGGACTAGCGGTCTACAATGAGCAGTTCTTC. This sequence joins TRBV3-1 (or the pseudogene TRBV3-2) and TRBJ2-1; the match to TRBD2 covers 10 bases. The CDR3 runs to 17 residues. The germline CDR1 and CDR2 sequences are LGHDT and YNNKEL (reference sequence). V lost 2 bases and J lost 3; bases outside the gene matches: 7.

The chain employs TRBV6-5 and TRBJ2-1, with 7 bases that match TRBD2. The CDR3 runs to 16 residues. After removal of 0 bases from V and 2 bases from J, the junction contained 4 bases not matched to a gene. Germline CDR1 is MNHEY and CDR2 is SVGAGI. The CDR3 region is CASSYSSAGAYNEQFF. CDR3 DNA sequence: TGTGCCAGCAGTTACTCATCGGCGGGGGCCTACAATGAGCAGTTCTTC.

This chain links TRBV5-4 with TRBJ1-6, with TRBD1 identical over 9 bases. Germline V CDR1 and CDR2: SGHNT, YYREEE (reference sequence). V gave up 4 bases and J gave up 7 bases; unmatched junction bases: 9. The length of the CDR3 is 16 residues. In nucleotides, the CDR3 is TGTGCCAGCAGCAACAACAGGGGGCAAGGGAATTCACCCCTCCACTTT. It specifies CASSNNRGQGNSPLHF.

The gene calls are TRBV28 and TRBJ2-5; a weak D match, TRBD2 (5 bases). V lost 1 base to trimming and J lost 4 bases, with 25 bases between them. The CDR3 is made up of 19 amino acids. Looked up from germline, CDR1 is MDHEN and CDR2 is SYDVKM. Here the CDR3 DNA reads TGTGCCAGCAGTTTATTATTGTTCCATGTCGGCGGGTCCGGAGAGACCCAGTACTTC. Translation gives CASSLLLFHVGGSGETQYF.

The chain carries TRBV5-1 and TRBJ2-5; a possible D gene is TRBD1 (5 bases). V was trimmed by 2 bases and J by 5 bases, leaving 13 bases between them. Germline lookup yields CDR1 SGHRS and CDR2 YFSETQ. The CDR3 runs 14 residues. CDR3 sequence: CASSLADSRETQYF. The CDR3 DNA is TGCGCCAGCAGCTTAGCTGACAGCAGGGAGACCCAGTACTTC.

The rearrangement joins TRBV7-9 to TRBJ1-2; possible D gene TRBD1, 5 bases. CDR1 is SEHNR and CDR2 is FQNEAQ in the germline V gene (reference sequence). This CDR3 has 18 residues. The V end was cut by 0 bases, the J end by 0 bases, with 17 bases between. The CDR3 nucleotides are TGTGCCAGCAGCTTAGCCCTCCTGCGGGGCGGAGCTAACTATGGCTACACCTTC. Protein product: CASSLALLRGGANYGYTF.

The chain joins TRBV5-4 to TRBJ1-1; D uncertain. Germline V lookup: CDR1 SGHNT, CDR2 YYREEE (reference sequence). The CDR3 is made up of 15 amino acids. Trimming pared 3 bases from V and 8 bases from J, leaving 20 bases between. DNA of the CDR3: TGTGCCAGCAGCTCCTCCTGGTCGGGATTCGGAGAAGCTTTCTTT. Its protein is CASSSSWSGFGEAFF.

V usage is TRBV28 and J usage is TRBJ1-2; a possible D gene is TRBD1 (6 bases). Germline V gene data show CDR1 as MDHEN and CDR2 as SYDVKM. The germline V and J ends were trimmed by 6 bases and 7 bases, with 15 bases remaining between them. CDR3 length: 13 amino acids. The CDR3 spells CASSLGQGRGYTF. In DNA form, the CDR3 reads TGTGCCAGCAGCCTAGGCCAGGGGCGTGGCTACACCTTC.

The V gene is TRBV2, the J gene TRBJ2-5, with TRBD2 identical over 7 bases. The germline V gene has CDR1 SNHLY and CDR2 FYNNEI. This CDR3 is built from 12 residues. V trimming: 6 bases; J trimming: 8 bases; junction bases outside the gene matches: 6. The CDR3 DNA follows: TGTGCCAGCAGCTCGGGGGGAAGAACCCAGTACTTC. Amino acid sequence: CASSSGGRTQYF.

The chain combines TRBV13 with TRBJ2-7; perhaps TRBD2 as D (5 bases). The CDR3 consists of 16 residues. Trimming took 4 bases from V and 4 from J, leaving 20 bases between them. Germline CDR1 PRHDT, CDR2 FYEKMQ (reference sequence). CDR3 sequence reads: CASSSRSGLVGYEQYF. DNA of the CDR3: TGTGCCAGCAGCTCCAGGTCGGGGTTGGTTGGGTACGAGCAGTACTTC.

V gene TRBV6-5 combines with J gene TRBJ1-1; D unclear. V lost 4 bases and J lost 4, with 19 bases in between. The CDR3 sequence is 16 residues long. The germline gives CDR1 MNHEY, CDR2 SVGAGI. The CDR3: CASSSLEGKVGTEAFF. CDR3 bases: TGTGCCAGCAGTTCACTAGAGGGTAAGGTCGGCACTGAAGCTTTCTTT.